This T cell receptor (beta chain) was found in a study of blood T cell repertoires in COVID-19. Study-level background: PBMCs, B-cell-depleted T cells, or T cells were the source of the cDNA or gDNA that made up the material.

Categorization into cohorts depended on clinical history that participants reported. The method was immunoSEQ multiplex PCR; TCRdb's version includes in-frame clones alone and lacks a portion of them. The data show about 300,000 clones, with about nine tenths seen just once and approximately 5% held by the top ten. The CDR3 runs 14 residues. With V trimmed by 2 bases and J by 5 bases, 6 bases remained unmatched. Germline assignment: CDR1 MNHEY and CDR2 SMNVEV (reference sequence). This TCR was recovered from a man in his 60s who had recovered from COVID-19. This chain uses TRBV27 with TRBJ2-7; 7 nucleotides align to TRBD1. The source material was PBMCs or T cells enriched from blood (not recorded which). CDR3 DNA sequence: TGTGCCAGCAGTTTAAACAGGGGTATACACGAGCAGTACTTC. Its translation: CASSLNRGIHEQYF.